This TCR beta chain emerged from a study of shared clonotypes between healthy human individuals. Deep was the level at which the assay was run. Here immunoSEQ multiplex PCR was the method, and the copy in TCRdb shows in-frame clones only, minus some. The table lists 2 million to 2.5 million clones, over 85% of them singletons, with more than 0.1% in the top ten. V lost 3 bases, J lost 3 bases, and 7 bases stayed unmatched. Germline V gives CDR1 SGHAT, CDR2 FQNNGV. The CDR3 consists of 15 residues. The sequence was obtained from a young man in good health. Sequenced material: naive CD4+ T cells sorted from blood. Subset of the sample: CD45RA+ positively selected. This chain uses TRBV11-2 with TRBJ2-7, with 8 bases fitting TRBD1. The CDR3 DNA reads TGTGCCAGCAGCTTGGGACCCGGGACAGGCTACGAGCAGTACTTC. Amino acid sequence: CASSLGPGTGYEQYF.